The next 24 T cell receptor beta chains were all read from a single sample in a study of shared clonotypes between healthy human individuals. The data were produced by immunoSEQ multiplex PCR, yet TCRdb's version contains in-frame clones alone and is incomplete. Among over 850,000 clones listed, approximately 80% were seen once. Material: memory CD4+ T cells from PBMCs. The subset denotes: CD45RA-negative fraction. All receptors derive from a young man in good health. Some clones in this sample may be carry-over from other donors' samples.

This chain links TRBV5-6 with TRBJ1-2, with D tentatively TRBD1 (5 bases). The germline V and J ends were trimmed by 3 bases and 4 bases, with 10 bases remaining between them. There are 13 residues in the CDR3. In germline, CDR1 is SGHDT, CDR2 YYEEEE. The CDR3 DNA is TGTGCCAGCAGCTCGACAGACCTCTATGGCTACACCTTC. Translating it yields CASSSTDLYGYTF.

Of note for this clone: A much larger clone lies one base from this, so it may be a read error. The V gene is TRBV10-3, the J gene TRBJ1-1, with a tentative D call TRBD1 (5 bases). Germline V gives CDR1 ENHRY, CDR2 SYGVKD. This CDR3 has 12 residues. Trimming cost V 6 bases and J 1 base, with 6 bases left between them. The CDR3 region has the DNA TGTGCCATCAGGGGGGGGAACACTGAAGCTTTCTTT. Translating gives CAIRGGNTEAFF.

The rearrangement uses TRBV6-5 and TRBJ2-5; D not certain. The CDR3 runs 14 residues. Germline CDR1 and CDR2: MNHEY and SVGAGI. The ends were cut back, 7 bases at V and 4 bases at J, with 16 bases in the middle. The CDR3 reads CASTDPRLRETQYF. CDR3 sequence (DNA): TGTGCCAGCACCGACCCTCGGCTCAGAGAGACCCAGTACTTC.

On this clone itself: A much larger clone sits a single nucleotide away, making a read error possible. Distinct nucleotide sequences in the sample also encode this CDR3. The genes are TRBV4-1 and TRBJ2-3; tentative D call: TRBD1 (6 bases). Trimming removed 0 bases at V and 6 bases at J, with 19 bases between. The germline V gene has CDR1 MGHRA and CDR2 YSYEKL. This CDR3 is 17 amino acids long. In DNA, the CDR3 is TGCGCCAGCAGCCAAGACACTTCAGGGGCCCGCGGGGATACGCAGTATTTT. This codes for CASSQDTSGARGDTQYF.

This chain connects TRBV5-6 to TRBJ1-1; weak D call: TRBD1 (6 bases). V lost 1 base, J lost 11 bases, and 12 bases lay in between. There are 12 residues in the CDR3. Germline CDR1 reads SGHDT; CDR2 reads YYEEEE. The CDR3 region has the DNA TGTGCCAGCAGCTTGTGGGGGCTGGGGGCTTTCTTT. Translating it yields CASSLWGLGAFF.

This chain connects TRBV27 to TRBJ2-2, with TRBD2 matching over 7 bases. CDR3 length: 14 amino acids. Germline assignment: CDR1 MNHEY and CDR2 SMNVEV (reference sequence). V lost 3 bases to trimming and J lost 5 bases; unmatched junction nucleotides: 3. CDR3 DNA sequence: TGTGCCAGCAGTTTTTATAGCGGGACCGGGGAGCTGTTTTTT. Its protein is CASSFYSGTGELFF.

The V gene is TRBV29-1, the J gene TRBJ2-7; 12 nucleotides line up with TRBD2. Germline V CDR1 and CDR2: SQVTM, ANQGSEA. The V and J ends lost 6 bases and 5 bases, in that order; junction bases with no gene match: 8. The CDR3 loop spans 14 amino acids. DNA of the CDR3: TGCAGCGTCCGTGGACTAGCGGGACCACACGAGCAGTACTTC. This sequence encodes CSVRGLAGPHEQYF.

This chain joins TRBV28 and TRBJ2-3; D may be TRBD2 (6 bases). Trimming stripped 6 bases from V and 2 bases from J, with 21 bases between. This CDR3 contains 17 residues. Germline V lookup: CDR1 MDHEN, CDR2 SYDVKM. The CDR3 DNA reads TGTGCCAGCAGCTCTATCGCGACTAGTCGGTTCACAGATACGCAGTATTTT. Residues: CASSSIATSRFTDTQYF.

The chain has TRBV10-3 and TRBJ1-1; no clear D gene. The CDR3 has 14 residues. Germline CDR1 reads ENHRY; CDR2 reads SYGVKD. The V end lost 0 bases, the J end lost 5 bases, and 10 bases lay between the germline ends. CDR3 sequence: CAISESGSITEAFF. The CDR3 DNA sequence: TGTGCCATCAGTGAGTCGGGGTCGATTACTGAAGCTTTCTTT.

The gene calls are TRBV5-4 and TRBJ1-2; 9 bases are a match to TRBD1. Germline V lookup: CDR1 SGHNT, CDR2 YYREEE (reference sequence). The junction had 7 bases not matched to a gene; V was cut back by 0 bases and J by 13 bases. The CDR3 loop spans 13 amino acids. The CDR3 sequence: CASSLAKTGGRTF. The CDR3 DNA reads as TGTGCCAGCAGCTTGGCCAAGACAGGGGGGCGCACCTTC.

This chain connects TRBV5-1 to TRBJ2-7; 10 bases line up with TRBD2. CDR1 is SGHRS, CDR2 YFSETQ, per germline. The length of the CDR3 is 16 residues. V dropped 4 bases and J dropped 0; count of bases not matched to a gene: 7. The DNA of the CDR3 is TGCGCCAGCAGCATTGGGACTAGCGTTAGCTCCTACGAGCAGTACTTC. Amino acid sequence: CASSIGTSVSSYEQYF.

This clone was counted many times. Other nucleotide sequences from this sample produce the same CDR3. The chain combines TRBV2 with TRBJ1-5; D is uncertain. The CDR3 covers 13 residues. The V gene's germline CDR1 is SNHLY and CDR2 FYNNEI. The V end was cut by 1 base, the J end by 6 bases, with 7 bases between. DNA of the CDR3: TGTGCCAGCAGTGAAGAGGGTATTCAGCCCCAGCATTTT. Amino acids: CASSEEGIQPQHF.

Here the CDR3 reads CASSVPGRNSYEQYF. CDR3 DNA sequence: TGCGCCAGCAGTGTGCCGGGCAGGAACTCCTACGAGCAGTACTTC. The chain couples TRBV10-1 to TRBJ2-7; D gene ambiguous. The CDR3 runs 15 residues. Trimming pared 4 bases from V and 0 bases from J, leaving 13 bases between. Germline V lookup: CDR1 WNHNN, CDR2 SYGVQD (reference sequence).

This clone was detected only a few times. The gene calls are TRBV30 and TRBJ1-5; D remains ambiguous. The germline V gene has CDR1 GTSNPN and CDR2 SVGIG (reference sequence). This CDR3 is 13 amino acids long. V was shortened by 0 bases and J by 6 bases, with 9 bases between the two germline ends. The CDR3 here is CAWSVPDRQPQHF. CDR3 DNA: TGTGCCTGGAGTGTACCCGACCGTCAGCCCCAGCATTTT.

A remark on this clone: One junction end disagrees with the germline gene, perhaps due to a read error. CDR3 protein: CASGLGRAGTDTQYF. DNA of the CDR3: TGCGCCAGCGGCTTGGGGCGGGCCGGGACAGATACGCAGTATTTT. The V call is TRBV5-1, the J call TRBJ2-3; tentatively, D is TRBD1 or TRBD2 (5 bases each). Germline assignment: CDR1 SGHRS and CDR2 YFSETQ. The CDR3 covers 15 residues.

This clone was detected many times. The gene calls are TRBV7-9 and TRBJ1-1, with D uncertain. The V gene's germline CDR1 is SEHNR and CDR2 FQNEAQ (reference sequence). Trimming shortened V by 1 base and J by 7 bases, and 4 bases separated the two germline ends. The length of the CDR3 is 11 residues. The CDR3: CASSLGYEAFF. In DNA form, the CDR3 reads TGTGCCAGCAGCTTAGGGTATGAAGCTTTCTTT.

The rearrangement joins TRBV5-6 to TRBJ2-7, with TRBD1 matching over 11 bases. V lost 3 bases and J lost 1; bases outside the gene matches: 3. Germline CDR1 and CDR2: SGHDT and YYEEEE. This CDR3 has 15 amino acids. The CDR3 protein is CASSSGTGGSYEQYF. The CDR3 coding sequence is TGTGCCAGCAGCTCCGGGACAGGGGGTTCCTACGAGCAGTACTTC.

V gene TRBV7-6 combines with J gene TRBJ2-7; D gene unclear. Per germline, CDR1 SGHVS and CDR2 FNYEAQ. The CDR3 has 16 amino acids. Trimming removed 7 bases at V and 6 bases at J, with 25 bases between. The CDR3 here is CASNSLLLSRSGEQYF. The CDR3 coding sequence is TGTGCCAGCAACTCCCTTCTTTTAAGCCGGTCAGGCGAGCAGTACTTC. The whole variable domain, filled in from reference TRBV7-6 and TRBJ2-7, reads GAGVSQSPRYKVTKRGQDVALRCDPISGHVSLYWYRQALGQGPEFLTYFNYEAQQDKSGLPNDRFSAERPEGSISTLTIQRTEQRDSAMYRCASNSLLLSRSGEQYFGPGTRLTVT.

The table lists this clone with a few counts. The chain has TRBV27 and TRBJ1-2; TRBD1 is a possible D gene (6 bases). The CDR3 is 15 residues long. CDR1 is MNHEY and CDR2 is SMNVEV in the germline V gene (reference sequence). V lost 2 bases and J lost 4, with 14 bases in between. In DNA, the CDR3 is TGTGCCAGCAGTTTAGCGGGGGCCGCGGGCTATGGCTACACCTTC. Translating it yields CASSLAGAAGYGYTF.

V gene TRBV29-1 combines with J gene TRBJ1-1, with D uncertain. The germline V gene has CDR1 SQVTM and CDR2 ANQGSEA. V was pared by 4 bases and J by 1 base, with 13 bases between. CDR3 length: 14 residues. This CDR3 reads CSVVVPGRNTEAFF. The CDR3 DNA reads as TGCAGCGTTGTAGTCCCCGGACGGAACACTGAAGCTTTCTTT.

The chain employs TRBV6-6 and TRBJ2-7; TRBD2 is a possible D gene (5 bases). Per germline, CDR1 MNHNY and CDR2 SVGAGI (reference sequence). The CDR3 loop spans 16 amino acids. V lost 0 bases and J lost 2, with 14 bases in between. CDR3 sequence reads: CASSYSSSRGAYEQYF. CDR3 bases: TGTGCCAGCAGTTACTCGTCTAGCCGGGGAGCCTACGAGCAGTACTTC.

As DNA, the CDR3 is TGTGCCAGCAGCCCCCGACTAGCTCAGGAGCAGTACTTC. Amino acids: CASSPRLAQEQYF. This rearrangement joins TRBV9 to TRBJ2-7; 7 bases line up with TRBD2. V shed 4 bases, J shed 7 bases, and the junction held 8 bases outside the gene matches. The CDR3 is 13 residues long. Per the germline V gene, CDR1 is SGDLS and CDR2 is YYNGEE.

This chain uses TRBV30 with TRBJ2-3; 10 nucleotides match TRBD1. Germline values: CDR1 GTSNPN, CDR2 SVGIG (reference sequence). CDR3 size: 14 residues. The CDR3 sequence: CAWDRDRGYDTQYF. CDR3 nucleotides: TGTGCATGGGACCGGGACAGGGGTTACGATACGCAGTATTTT.

The CDR3 DNA is TGTGCCAGCAGTGCCAAAAGGACCCGGGACAGGTCTAACTATGGCTACACCTTC. Encoded protein: CASSAKRTRDRSNYGYTF. This chain joins TRBV28 and TRBJ1-2, with 8 nucleotides matching TRBD1. Germline loops: CDR1 MDHEN, CDR2 SYDVKM. The CDR3 spans 18 residues. Trimming cost V 5 bases and J 0 bases; bases outside gene matches: 14.